This T cell receptor beta chain is from a study of blood T cell repertoires in COVID-19. On the study more broadly: Spain, Italy and the United States supplied samples that represented acute and convalescent COVID-19. T cells, B-cell-depleted T cells, or PBMCs supplied cDNA or gDNA.

Original data processing: Scientists estimated how many nucleated cells there were by amplifying reference gene primers. Clones were sequenced by immunoSEQ multiplex PCR, and TCRdb holds only the in-frame ones, with some missing. For V, J and clone size, that table is used; D and trimming come from the DNA. The data contain about 200,000 clones, just under 85% of them singletons. Seattle-derived patients entered the study during active infection and were followed longitudinally. Germline V CDR1 and CDR2: MNHEY, SVGAGI. The germline V and J ends were trimmed by 7 bases and 5 bases, with 11 bases remaining between them. CDR3 size: 13 residues.

The chain combines TRBV6-5 with TRBJ1-4; possibly TRBD1 for D (5 bases). Sample: peripheral blood. This clonotype was sampled from a man aged 55 to 69 with COVID-19, enrolled during active disease. The CDR3 nucleotides are TGTGCCAGCAATTTTGGGGCCAATGAAAAACTGTTTTTT. This gives the protein CASNFGANEKLFF.